A single sample gave rise to the 3 T cell receptor beta chains below, sequenced in a study of shared clonotypes between healthy human individuals. Assay used: immunoSEQ multiplex PCR; TCRdb lists only in-frame clones, some missing. The sample consists of some 240,000 clones, 65% to 70% of them appearing once. The sequencing sample was made of memory CD4+ T cells sorted from blood. Subset reported: CD45RA-negative fraction. The receptor set was obtained from a man under 40 in good health.

The chain carries TRBV27 and TRBJ2-1; D possibly matches TRBD1 or TRBD2 (5 bases each). Germline V CDR1 and CDR2: MNHEY, SMNVEV (reference sequence). V gave up 4 bases and J gave up 8 bases, with 15 bases separating them. The CDR3 extends over 14 amino acids. This CDR3 is CASSSYGGFDEQFF. CDR3 in DNA: TGTGCCAGCAGTTCTTATGGGGGTTTCGATGAGCAGTTCTTC.

The chain is built from TRBV9 and TRBJ2-1, with TRBD2 matching 7 bases. From germline, CDR1 is SGDLS and CDR2 YYNGEE. This CDR3 spans 18 amino acids. J gave up 0 bases and V 0 bases, and 9 bases lay outside the gene matches. CDR3 nucleotides: TGTGCCAGCAGCGTAGAGGTAGCGGGCTTGAGCTCCTACAATGAGCAGTTCTTC. Translating it yields CASSVEVAGLSSYNEQFF.

The chain has TRBV6-1 and TRBJ2-3, with TRBD1 as a possible D gene (6 bases). Germline loops: CDR1 MNHNS, CDR2 SASEGT. CDR3 length: 15 amino acids. The ends were cut back, 7 bases at V and 0 bases at J, with 14 bases in the middle. Here the CDR3 DNA reads TGTGCCAGCAAGAAATTCGGACAGAGCACAGATACGCAGTATTTT. Its protein product is CASKKFGQSTDTQYF.